This is a list of T cell receptor beta chains from one sample in a study of cytomegalovirus exposure and HLA in healthy donors. Profiled with immunoSEQ multiplex PCR; TCRdb holds only in-frame clones, not every one. The table shows around 190,000 clones, with 65% to 80% occurring only once. Sequencing was carried out using PBMCs. Every receptor here comes from a woman in her twenties or thirties in good health and CMV-seropositive. The conserved cysteine and the conserved F or W are not part of the CDR3 here. The order of the fields is clone size, V gene, D gene, CDR3 protein. The D gene is left open where the match is weak. Clone size appears in some rows only: once, few, many, or a class for an expanded clone.

>-|TRBV4-3|-
ASSQDRGSIAKNIQY
>once|TRBV2|TRBD2
ASRSGGTTYEQY
>-|TRBV5-4|TRBD2
ASSLLVSGGAYNEQF
>-|TRBV5-6|TRBD2
ASRRGGENTGELF
>-|TRBV12-5|TRBD2
ASGLRAGGVADTQY
>-|TRBV4-1|-
ASSPWTATINTGELF
>few|TRBV6-1|TRBD1
ASSDRQGVQPQH
>once|TRBV14|TRBD1
ASSQDYDRPGGNSGNTIY
>-|TRBV2|-
ASSEPFFLIETQY
>-|TRBV12-2|-
ASRSRNRRGINEQY
>-|TRBV6-1|TRBD1
ASSETGLIGTDTQY
>-|TRBV5-1|TRBD2
ASSPRERGPYNEQF
>few|TRBV5-1|-
ASSLFVGADTGELF
>-|TRBV6-6|TRBD2
AVSGGAAITDTQY
>-|TRBV5-6|TRBD1
ASSLGQGKGGELF
>once|TRBV4-1|-
ASSPKGTGNYGYT
>-|TRBV15|TRBD1
ATSRKQTGTFGNTIY
>-|TRBV11-2|TRBD2
ASSQLSGSTGELF
>-|TRBV30|-
AWSSGGNTIY
>-|TRBV6-1|TRBD2
ASSVGAGGLYEQY
>-|TRBV9|TRBD2
ASSVYGSGGPYEQY
>-|TRBV27|-
ASRGQSYGYT
>-|TRBV4-1|TRBD1
ASSRIIGTGGRGGYT
>-|TRBV11-2|-
ASGLGGSGNTIY
>-|TRBV9|-
ASSVEGGGGTEAF
>-|TRBV7-2|TRBD2
ASSFRLAGEKTQY
>-|TRBV9|-
ASSPSGVISTTGELF